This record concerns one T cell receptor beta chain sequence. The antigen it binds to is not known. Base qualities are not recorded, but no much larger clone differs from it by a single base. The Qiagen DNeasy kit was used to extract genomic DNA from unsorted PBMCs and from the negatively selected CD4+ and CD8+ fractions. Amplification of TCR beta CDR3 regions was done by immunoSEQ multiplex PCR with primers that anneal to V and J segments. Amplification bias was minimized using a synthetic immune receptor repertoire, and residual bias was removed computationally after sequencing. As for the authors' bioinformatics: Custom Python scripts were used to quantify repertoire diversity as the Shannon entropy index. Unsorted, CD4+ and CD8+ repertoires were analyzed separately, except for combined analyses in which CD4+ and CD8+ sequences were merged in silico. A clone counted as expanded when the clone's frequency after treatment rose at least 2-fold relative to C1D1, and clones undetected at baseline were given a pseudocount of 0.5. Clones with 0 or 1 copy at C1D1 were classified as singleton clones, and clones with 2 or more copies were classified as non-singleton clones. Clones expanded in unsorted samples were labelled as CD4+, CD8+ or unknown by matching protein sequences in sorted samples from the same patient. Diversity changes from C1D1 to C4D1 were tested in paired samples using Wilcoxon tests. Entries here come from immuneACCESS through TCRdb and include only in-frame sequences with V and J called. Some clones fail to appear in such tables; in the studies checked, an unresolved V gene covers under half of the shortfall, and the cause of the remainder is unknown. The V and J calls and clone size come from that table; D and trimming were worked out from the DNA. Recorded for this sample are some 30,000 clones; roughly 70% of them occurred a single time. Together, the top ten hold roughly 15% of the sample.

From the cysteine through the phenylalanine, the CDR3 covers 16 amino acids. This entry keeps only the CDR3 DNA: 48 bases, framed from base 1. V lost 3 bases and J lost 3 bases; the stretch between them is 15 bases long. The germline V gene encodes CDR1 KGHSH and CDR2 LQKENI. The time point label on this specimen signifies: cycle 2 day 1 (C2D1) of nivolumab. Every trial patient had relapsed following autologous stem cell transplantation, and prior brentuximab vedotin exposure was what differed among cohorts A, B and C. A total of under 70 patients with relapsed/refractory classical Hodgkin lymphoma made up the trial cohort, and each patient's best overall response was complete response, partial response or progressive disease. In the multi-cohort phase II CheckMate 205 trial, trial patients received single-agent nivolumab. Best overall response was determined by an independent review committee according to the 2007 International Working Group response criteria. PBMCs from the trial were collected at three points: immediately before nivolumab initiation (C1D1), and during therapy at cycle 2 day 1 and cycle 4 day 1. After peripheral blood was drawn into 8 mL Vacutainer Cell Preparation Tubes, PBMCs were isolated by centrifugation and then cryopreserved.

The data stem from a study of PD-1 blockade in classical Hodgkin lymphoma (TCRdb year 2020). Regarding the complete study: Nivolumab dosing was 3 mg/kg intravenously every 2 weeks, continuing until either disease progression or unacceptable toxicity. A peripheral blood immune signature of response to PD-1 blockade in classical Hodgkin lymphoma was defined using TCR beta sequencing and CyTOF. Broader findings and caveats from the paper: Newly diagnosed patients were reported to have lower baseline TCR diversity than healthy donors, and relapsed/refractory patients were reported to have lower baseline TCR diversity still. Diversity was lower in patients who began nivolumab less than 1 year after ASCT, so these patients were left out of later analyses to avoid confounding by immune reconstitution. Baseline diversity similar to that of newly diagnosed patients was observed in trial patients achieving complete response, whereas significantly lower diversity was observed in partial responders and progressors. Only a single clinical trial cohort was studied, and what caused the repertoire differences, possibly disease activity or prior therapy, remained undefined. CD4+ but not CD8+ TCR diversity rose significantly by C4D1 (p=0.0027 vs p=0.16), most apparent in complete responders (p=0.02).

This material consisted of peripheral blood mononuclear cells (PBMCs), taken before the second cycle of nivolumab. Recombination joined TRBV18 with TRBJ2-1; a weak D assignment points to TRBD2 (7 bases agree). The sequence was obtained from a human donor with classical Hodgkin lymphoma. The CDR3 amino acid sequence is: CASSPEGGGVYNEQFF. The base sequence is TGTGCCAGCTCACCGGAGGGGGGAGGGGTCTACAATGAGCAGTTCTTC.